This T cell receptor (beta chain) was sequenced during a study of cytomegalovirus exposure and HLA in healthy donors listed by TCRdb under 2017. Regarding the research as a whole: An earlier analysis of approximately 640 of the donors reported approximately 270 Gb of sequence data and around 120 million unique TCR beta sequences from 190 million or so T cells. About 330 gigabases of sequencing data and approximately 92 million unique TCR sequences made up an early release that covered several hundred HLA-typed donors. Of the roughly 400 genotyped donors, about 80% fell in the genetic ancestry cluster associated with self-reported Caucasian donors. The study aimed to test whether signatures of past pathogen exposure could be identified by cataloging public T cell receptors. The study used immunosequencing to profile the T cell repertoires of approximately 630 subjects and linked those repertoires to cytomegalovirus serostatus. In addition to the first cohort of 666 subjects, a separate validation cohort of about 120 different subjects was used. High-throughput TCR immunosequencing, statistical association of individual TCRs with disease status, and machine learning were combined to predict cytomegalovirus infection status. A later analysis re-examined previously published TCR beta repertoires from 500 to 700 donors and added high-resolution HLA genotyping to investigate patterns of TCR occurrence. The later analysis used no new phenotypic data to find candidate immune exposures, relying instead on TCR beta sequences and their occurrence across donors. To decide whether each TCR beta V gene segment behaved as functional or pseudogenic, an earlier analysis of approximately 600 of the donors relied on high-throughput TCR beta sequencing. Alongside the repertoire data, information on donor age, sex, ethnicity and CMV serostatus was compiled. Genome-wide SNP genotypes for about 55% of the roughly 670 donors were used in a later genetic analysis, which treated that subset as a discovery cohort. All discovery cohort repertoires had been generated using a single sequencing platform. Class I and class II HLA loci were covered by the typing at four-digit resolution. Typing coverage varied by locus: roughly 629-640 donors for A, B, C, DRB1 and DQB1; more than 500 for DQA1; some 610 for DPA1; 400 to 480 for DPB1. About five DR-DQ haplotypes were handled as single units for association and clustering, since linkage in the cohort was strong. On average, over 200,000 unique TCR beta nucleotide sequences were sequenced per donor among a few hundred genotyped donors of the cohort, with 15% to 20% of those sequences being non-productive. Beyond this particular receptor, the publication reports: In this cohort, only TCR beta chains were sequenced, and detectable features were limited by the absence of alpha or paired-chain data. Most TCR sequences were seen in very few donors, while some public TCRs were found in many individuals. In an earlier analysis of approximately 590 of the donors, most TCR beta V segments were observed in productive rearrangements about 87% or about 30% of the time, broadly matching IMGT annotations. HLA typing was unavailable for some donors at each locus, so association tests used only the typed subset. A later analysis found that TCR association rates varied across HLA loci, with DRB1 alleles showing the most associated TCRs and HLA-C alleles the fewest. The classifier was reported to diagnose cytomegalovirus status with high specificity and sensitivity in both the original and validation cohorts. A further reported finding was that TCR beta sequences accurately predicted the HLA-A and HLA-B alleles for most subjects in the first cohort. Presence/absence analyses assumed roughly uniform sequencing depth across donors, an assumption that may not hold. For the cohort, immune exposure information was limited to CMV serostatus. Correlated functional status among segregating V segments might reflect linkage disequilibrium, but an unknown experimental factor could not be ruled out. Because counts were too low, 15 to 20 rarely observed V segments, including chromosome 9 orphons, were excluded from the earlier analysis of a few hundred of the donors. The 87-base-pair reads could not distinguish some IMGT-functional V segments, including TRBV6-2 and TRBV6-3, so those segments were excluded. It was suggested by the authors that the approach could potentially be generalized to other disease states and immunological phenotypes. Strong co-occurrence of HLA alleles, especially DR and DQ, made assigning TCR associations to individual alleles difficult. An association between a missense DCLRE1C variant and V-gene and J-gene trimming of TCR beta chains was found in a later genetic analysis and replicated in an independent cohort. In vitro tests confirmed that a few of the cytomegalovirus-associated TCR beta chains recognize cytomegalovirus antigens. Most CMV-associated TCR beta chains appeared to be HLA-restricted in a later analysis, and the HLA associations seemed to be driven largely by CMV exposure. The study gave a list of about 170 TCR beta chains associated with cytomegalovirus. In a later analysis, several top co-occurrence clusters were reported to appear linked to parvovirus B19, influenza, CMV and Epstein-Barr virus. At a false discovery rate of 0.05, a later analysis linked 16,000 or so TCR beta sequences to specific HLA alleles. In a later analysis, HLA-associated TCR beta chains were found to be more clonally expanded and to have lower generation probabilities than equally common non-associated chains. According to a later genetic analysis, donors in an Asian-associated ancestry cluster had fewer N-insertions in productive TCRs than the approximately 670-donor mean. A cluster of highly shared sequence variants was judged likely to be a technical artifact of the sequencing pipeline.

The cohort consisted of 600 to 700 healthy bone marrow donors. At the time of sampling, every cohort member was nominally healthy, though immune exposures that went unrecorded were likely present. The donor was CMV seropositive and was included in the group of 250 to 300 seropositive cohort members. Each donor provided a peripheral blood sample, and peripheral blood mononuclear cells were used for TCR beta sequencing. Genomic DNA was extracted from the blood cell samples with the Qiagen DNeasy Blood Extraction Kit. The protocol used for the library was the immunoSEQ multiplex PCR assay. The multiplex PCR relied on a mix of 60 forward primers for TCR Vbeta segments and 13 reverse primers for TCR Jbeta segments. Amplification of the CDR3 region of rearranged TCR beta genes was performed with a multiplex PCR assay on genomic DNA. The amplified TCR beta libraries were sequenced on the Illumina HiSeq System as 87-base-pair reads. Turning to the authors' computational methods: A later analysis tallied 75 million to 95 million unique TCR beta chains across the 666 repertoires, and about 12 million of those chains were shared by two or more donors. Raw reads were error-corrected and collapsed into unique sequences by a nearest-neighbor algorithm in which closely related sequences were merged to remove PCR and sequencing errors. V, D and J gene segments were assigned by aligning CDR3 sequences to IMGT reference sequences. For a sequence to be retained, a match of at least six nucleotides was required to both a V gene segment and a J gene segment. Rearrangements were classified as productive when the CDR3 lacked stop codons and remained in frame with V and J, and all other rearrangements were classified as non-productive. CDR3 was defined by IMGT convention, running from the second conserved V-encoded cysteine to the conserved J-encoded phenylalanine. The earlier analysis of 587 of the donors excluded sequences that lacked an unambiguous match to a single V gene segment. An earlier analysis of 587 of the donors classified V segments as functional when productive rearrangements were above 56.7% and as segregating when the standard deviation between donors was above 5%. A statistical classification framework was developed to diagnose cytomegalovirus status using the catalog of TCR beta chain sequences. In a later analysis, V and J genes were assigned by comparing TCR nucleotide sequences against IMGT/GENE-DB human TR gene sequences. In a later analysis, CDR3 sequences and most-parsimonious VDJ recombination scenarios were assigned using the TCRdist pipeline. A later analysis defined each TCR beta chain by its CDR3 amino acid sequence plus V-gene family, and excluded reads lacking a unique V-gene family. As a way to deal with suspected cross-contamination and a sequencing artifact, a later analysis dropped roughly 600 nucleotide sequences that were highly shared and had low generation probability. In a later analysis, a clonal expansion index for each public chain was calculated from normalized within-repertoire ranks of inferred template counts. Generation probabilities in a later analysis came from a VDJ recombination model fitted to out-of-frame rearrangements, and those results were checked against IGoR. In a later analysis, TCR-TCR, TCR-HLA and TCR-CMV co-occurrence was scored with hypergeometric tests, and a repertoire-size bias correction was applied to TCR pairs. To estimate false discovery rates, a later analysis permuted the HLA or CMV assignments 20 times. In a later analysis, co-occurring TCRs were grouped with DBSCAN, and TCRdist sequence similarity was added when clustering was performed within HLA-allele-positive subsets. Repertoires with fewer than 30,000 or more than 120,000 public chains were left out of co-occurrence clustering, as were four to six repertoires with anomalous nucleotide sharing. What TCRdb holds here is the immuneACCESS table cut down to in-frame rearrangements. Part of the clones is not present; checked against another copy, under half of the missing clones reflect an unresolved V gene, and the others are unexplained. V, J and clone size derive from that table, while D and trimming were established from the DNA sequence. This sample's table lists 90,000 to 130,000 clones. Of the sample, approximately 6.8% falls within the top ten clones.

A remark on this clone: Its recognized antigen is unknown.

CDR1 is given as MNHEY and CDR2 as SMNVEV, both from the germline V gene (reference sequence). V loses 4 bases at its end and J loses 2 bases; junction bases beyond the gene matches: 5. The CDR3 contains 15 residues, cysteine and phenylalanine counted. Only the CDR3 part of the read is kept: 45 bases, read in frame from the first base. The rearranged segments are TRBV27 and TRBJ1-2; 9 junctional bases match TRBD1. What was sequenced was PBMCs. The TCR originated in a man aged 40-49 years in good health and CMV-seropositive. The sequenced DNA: TGTGCCAGCAGTTACAGGGGGCGCGGGAACTATGGCTACACCTTC. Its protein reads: CASSYRGRGNYGYTF.